This passage covers 3 T cell receptor beta chains from one sample sequenced in a study of regulatory T cells in long-lasting Graves disease. Described time point: newly diagnosed GD, antithyroid drugs for less than 3 months. Preparation of the TCR library used RNA extracted from PBMCs. To make TCR beta libraries, researchers used iRepertoire HTBI primers and Arm-PCR of CDR3 regions. TCRdb re-analysed the multiplex PCR reads in MiXCR, keeping a single row per CDR3 protein. Among some 500,000 distinct CDR3 sequences, around 16% were seen once, and the ten largest hold 20% to 25%. This sample was shared with a second study, whose subject was T cells in Graves' hyperthyroidism and ophthalmopathy.

The material sequenced was peripheral blood mononuclear cells (PBMCs), taken at new diagnosis, from a patient treated with antithyroid drugs. The receptors originated from a woman aged 35-65 years with Graves disease.

This clonotype was found many times. CDR3 in amino acids: CASSYLQGSGETQYF. For the CDR3, the DNA is TGTGCCAGCAGTTATTTACAGGGATCTGGAGAGACCCAGTACTTC. This chain joins TRBV6-5 and TRBJ2-5, with a weak D call TRBD1 (6 bases). The CDR3 is made up of 15 amino acids. CDR1 is MNHEY, CDR2 SVGAGI, per germline. V was shortened by 3 bases and J by 4 bases, with 15 bases between the two germline ends.

The chain links TRBV7-9 to TRBJ2-1; D remains unclear. V was trimmed by 5 bases and J by 2 bases, leaving 16 bases between them. The CDR3 covers 16 residues. The germline V gene has CDR1 SEHNR and CDR2 FQNEAQ (reference sequence). The DNA of the CDR3 is TGTGCCAGCAGCCACCGGGCCGGGTCTCCCTACAATGAGCAGTTCTTC. Translation: CASSHRAGSPYNEQFF. The full variable domain, with the rest looked up from reference TRBV7-9 and TRBJ2-1, is DTGVSQNPRHKITKRGQNVTFRCDPISEHNRLYWYRQTLGQGPEFLTYFQNEAQLEKSRLLSDRFSAERPKGSFSTLEIQRTEQGDSAMYLCASSHRAGSPYNEQFFGPGTRLTVL.

This clonotype has a count of ten or more. V and J are TRBV6-1 and TRBJ1-4; 10 nucleotides align to TRBD1. Germline V gives CDR1 MNHNS, CDR2 SASEGT. With V trimmed by 7 bases and J by 8 bases, 16 bases remained unmatched. The length of the CDR3 is 17 residues. Here the CDR3 DNA reads TGTGCCAGCAAAGCGGGGACAGGGGCGTCGGGGCGGGAAAAACTGTTTTTT. Translated, it gives CASKAGTGASGREKLFF.